This T cell receptor (beta chain) was identified during a study of blood T cell repertoires in COVID-19. Study at large: T cells, B-cell-depleted T cells, or PBMCs supplied cDNA or gDNA.

This clone was observed a single time. This CDR3 comprises 13 residues. Per germline, CDR1 SGHTA and CDR2 FQGTGA. Trimming removed 6 bases from V and 4 bases from J, with 12 bases in between. Clones were sequenced by immunoSEQ multiplex PCR, and TCRdb holds only the in-frame ones, with some missing. The sample contains about 350,000 clones, roughly nine tenths of which appear only once. The sequenced sample was peripheral blood. The sequence was obtained from a woman between 55 and 75 years old with COVID-19, enrolled during active disease. The V gene is TRBV7-3, the J gene TRBJ1-1; D not certain. This chain's CDR3 is CASSPGVGTEAFF. The CDR3, as DNA: TGTGCCAGCAGTCCGGGTGTCGGCACTGAAGCTTTCTTT.